The 6 T cell receptor beta chains listed next were all sequenced from one sample in a study of shared clonotypes between healthy human individuals. Sequencing was performed with immunoSEQ multiplex PCR; in TCRdb, only in-frame clones are kept and a portion is missing. Of about a million clones in the sample, under 80% were seen once. The sample was memory CD4+ T cells sorted from blood. Subset of the sample: CD45RA-negative fraction. The origin of the receptors is a man aged 18 to 35 in good health.

V and J are TRBV27 and TRBJ2-3; TRBD1 aligns across 8 bases. J was trimmed by 1 base and V by 5 bases; bases with no gene match: 14. The CDR3 is 18 amino acids. The germline V gene encodes CDR1 MNHEY and CDR2 SMNVEV (reference sequence). CDR3 residues: CASSPKSAGGGRTDTQYF. The CDR3 nucleotides read TGTGCCAGCAGTCCTAAATCCGCAGGGGGCGGTCGCACAGATACGCAGTATTTT.

V gene TRBV25-1 combines with J gene TRBJ1-5, with a possible D match to TRBD1 (6 bases). The CDR3 has 15 amino acids. CDR1 and CDR2 (germline): MGHDK, SYGVNS. V was shortened by 2 bases and J by 1 base, with 9 bases between the two germline ends. The CDR3 DNA reads TGTGCCAGCAGTGAAGGCAGGGGAAGCAATCAGCCCCAGCATTTT. Its translation: CASSEGRGSNQPQHF.

The chain couples TRBV4-3 to TRBJ1-1; 11 bases align to TRBD1. With V trimmed by 0 bases and J by 10 bases, 7 bases remained unmatched. The CDR3 is made up of 15 amino acids. The germline CDR1 and CDR2 sequences are LGHNA and YSLEER. Here the CDR3 reads CASSQEIGTGGLAFF. DNA for the CDR3: TGCGCCAGCAGCCAAGAAATAGGGACAGGGGGATTAGCTTTCTTT.

This chain connects TRBV5-1 to TRBJ2-5, with TRBD2 matching 10 bases. J was trimmed by 1 base and V by 4 bases; bases with no gene match: 4. In germline, CDR1 is SGHRS, CDR2 YFSETQ. CDR3 length: 15 residues. CDR3 amino acids: CASSRSGGLQETQYF. CDR3 sequence (DNA): TGCGCCAGCAGCCGTAGCGGGGGGCTCCAAGAGACCCAGTACTTC.

The chain employs TRBV20-1 and TRBJ2-5; D is uncertain. Germline assignment: CDR1 DFQATT and CDR2 SNEGSKA (reference sequence). V was shortened by 5 bases and J by 5 bases, with 9 bases between the two germline ends. This CDR3 has 11 amino acids. CDR3 nucleotides: TGCAGTGCTTGGTGGTCCGAGACCCAGTACTTC. Its translation is CSAWWSETQYF.

The V and J genes are TRBV30 and TRBJ2-2; D is possibly TRBD2 (7 bases). The V and J ends lost 4 bases and 2 bases respectively, with 20 bases between them. The CDR3 loop spans 17 amino acids. The germline gives CDR1 GTSNPN, CDR2 SVGIG (reference sequence). CDR3 protein: CAWITLGGTPNTGELFF. The CDR3 DNA sequence: TGTGCCTGGATTACTTTGGGGGGGACACCTAACACCGGGGAGCTGTTTTTT.